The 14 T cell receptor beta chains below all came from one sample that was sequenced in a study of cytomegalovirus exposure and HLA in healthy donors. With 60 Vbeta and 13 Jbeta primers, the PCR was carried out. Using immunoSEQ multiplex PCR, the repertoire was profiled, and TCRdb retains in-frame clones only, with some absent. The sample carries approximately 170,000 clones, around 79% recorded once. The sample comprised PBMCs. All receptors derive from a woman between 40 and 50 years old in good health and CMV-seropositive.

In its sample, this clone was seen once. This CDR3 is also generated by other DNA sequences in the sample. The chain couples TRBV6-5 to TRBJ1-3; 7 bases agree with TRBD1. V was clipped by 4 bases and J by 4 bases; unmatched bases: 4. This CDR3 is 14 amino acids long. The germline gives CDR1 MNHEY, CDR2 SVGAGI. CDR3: CASSSDRVGNTIYF. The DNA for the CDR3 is TGTGCCAGCAGTTCCGACAGGGTCGGAAACACCATATATTTT.

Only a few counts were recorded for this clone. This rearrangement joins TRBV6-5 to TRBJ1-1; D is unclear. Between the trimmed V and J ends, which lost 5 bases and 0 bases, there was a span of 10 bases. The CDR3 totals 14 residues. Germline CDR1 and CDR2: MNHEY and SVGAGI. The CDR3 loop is CASSLYIMNTEAFF. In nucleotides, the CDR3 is TGTGCCAGCAGTCTCTATATCATGAACACTGAAGCTTTCTTT.

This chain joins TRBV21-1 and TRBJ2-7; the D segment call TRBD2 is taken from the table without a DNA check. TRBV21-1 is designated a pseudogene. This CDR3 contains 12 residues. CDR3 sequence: CASSKDGYEQYF. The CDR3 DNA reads TGTGCCAGCAGCAAAGACGGGTACGAGCAGTACTTC.

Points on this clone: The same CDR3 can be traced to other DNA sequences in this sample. The CDR3 nucleotides read TGTGCCTGGAGCCAAGGAGTCTATGGCTACACCTTC. Protein sequence: CAWSQGVYGYTF. This chain connects TRBV30 to TRBJ1-2; no clear D gene. The CDR3 loop spans 12 amino acids. Trimming removed 3 bases from V and 4 bases from J, with 9 bases in between. The germline CDR1 and CDR2 sequences are GTSNPN and SVGIG (reference sequence).

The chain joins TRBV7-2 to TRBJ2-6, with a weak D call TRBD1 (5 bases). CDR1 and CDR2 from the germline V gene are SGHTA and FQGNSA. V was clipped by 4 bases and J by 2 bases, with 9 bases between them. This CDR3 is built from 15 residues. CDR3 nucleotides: TGTGCCAGCAGCTCAACAGGTGCTGGGGCCAACGTCCTGACTTTC. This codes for CASSSTGAGANVLTF.

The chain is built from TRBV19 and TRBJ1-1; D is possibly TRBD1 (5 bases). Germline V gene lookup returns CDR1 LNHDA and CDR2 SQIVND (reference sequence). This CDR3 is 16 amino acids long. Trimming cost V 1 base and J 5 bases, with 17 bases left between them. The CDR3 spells CASSIGRSVRATEAFF. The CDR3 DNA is TGTGCCAGTAGTATAGGAAGGTCCGTCAGGGCGACTGAAGCTTTCTTT.

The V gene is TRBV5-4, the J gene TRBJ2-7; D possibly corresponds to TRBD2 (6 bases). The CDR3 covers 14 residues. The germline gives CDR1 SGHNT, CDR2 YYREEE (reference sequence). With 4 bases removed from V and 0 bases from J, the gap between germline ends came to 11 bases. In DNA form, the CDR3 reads TGTGCCAGCAGCGCGGGACTTCCCTCCTACGAGCAGTACTTC. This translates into CASSAGLPSYEQYF.

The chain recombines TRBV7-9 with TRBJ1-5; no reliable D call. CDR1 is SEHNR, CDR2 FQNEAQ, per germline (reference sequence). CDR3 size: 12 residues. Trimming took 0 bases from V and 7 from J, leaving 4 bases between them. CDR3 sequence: CASSLARQPQHF. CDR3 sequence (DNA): TGTGCCAGCAGCTTAGCGCGCCAGCCCCAGCATTTT.

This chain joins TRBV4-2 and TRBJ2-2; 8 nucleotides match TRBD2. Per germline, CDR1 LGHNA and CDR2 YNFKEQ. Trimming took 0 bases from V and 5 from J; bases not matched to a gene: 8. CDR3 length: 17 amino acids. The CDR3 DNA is TGTGCCAGCAGCCAAGATAGGCTAGCGGGTGGGACCGGGGAGCTGTTTTTT. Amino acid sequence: CASSQDRLAGGTGELFF.

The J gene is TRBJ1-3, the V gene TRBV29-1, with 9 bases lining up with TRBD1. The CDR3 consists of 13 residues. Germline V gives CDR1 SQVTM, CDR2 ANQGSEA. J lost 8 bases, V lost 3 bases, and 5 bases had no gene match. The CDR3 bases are TGCAGCGTTGAGGCGGGACAGGGAGACACCATATATTTT. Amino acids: CSVEAGQGDTIYF.

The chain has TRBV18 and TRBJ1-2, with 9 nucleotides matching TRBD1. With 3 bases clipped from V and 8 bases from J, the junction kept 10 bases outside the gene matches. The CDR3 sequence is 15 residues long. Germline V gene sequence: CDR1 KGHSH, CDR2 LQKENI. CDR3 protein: CASSPSGTGTGGYTF. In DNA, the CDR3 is TGTGCCAGCTCACCCTCTGGGACAGGGACGGGAGGCTACACCTTC.

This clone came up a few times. This CDR3 is CASSPTSGAHNEQFF. The DNA of the CDR3 is TGTGCCAGCAGCCCGACTAGCGGGGCGCACAATGAGCAGTTCTTC. V gene TRBV5-4 combines with J gene TRBJ2-1, with 11 bases identical to TRBD2. With 4 bases clipped from V and 5 bases from J, the junction kept 5 bases outside the gene matches. CDR3 length: 15 amino acids. In germline, CDR1 is SGHNT, CDR2 YYREEE (reference sequence).

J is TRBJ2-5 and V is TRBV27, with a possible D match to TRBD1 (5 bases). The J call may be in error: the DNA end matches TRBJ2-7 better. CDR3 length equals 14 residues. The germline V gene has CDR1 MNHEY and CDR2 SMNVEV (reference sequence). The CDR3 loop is CASSTPQGRFEQYF. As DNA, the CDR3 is TGTGCCAGCAGTACACCCCAGGGTCGGTTCGAGCAGTACTTC.

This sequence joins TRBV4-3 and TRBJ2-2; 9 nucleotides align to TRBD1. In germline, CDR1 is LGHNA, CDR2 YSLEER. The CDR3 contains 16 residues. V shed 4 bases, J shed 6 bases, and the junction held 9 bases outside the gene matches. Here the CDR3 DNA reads TGCGCCAGCAGCCGGGTGGGGACAGGGTCCCCCGGGGAGCTGTTTTTT. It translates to CASSRVGTGSPGELFF.